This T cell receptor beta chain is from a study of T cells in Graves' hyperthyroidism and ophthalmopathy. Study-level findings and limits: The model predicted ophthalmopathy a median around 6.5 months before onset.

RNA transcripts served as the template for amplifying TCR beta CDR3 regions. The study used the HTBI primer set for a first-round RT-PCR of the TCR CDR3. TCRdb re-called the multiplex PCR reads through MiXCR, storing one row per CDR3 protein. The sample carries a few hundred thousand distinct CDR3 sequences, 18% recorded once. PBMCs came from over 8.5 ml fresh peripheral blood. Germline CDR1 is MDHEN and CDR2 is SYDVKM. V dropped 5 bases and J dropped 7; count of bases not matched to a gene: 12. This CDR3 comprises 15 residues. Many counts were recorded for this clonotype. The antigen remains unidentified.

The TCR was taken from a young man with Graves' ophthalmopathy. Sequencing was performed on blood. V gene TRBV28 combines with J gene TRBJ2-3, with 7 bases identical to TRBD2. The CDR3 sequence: CASSPSRTSFYTQYF. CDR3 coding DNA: TGTGCCAGCAGTCCGAGCCGGACTAGTTTCTATACGCAGTATTTT. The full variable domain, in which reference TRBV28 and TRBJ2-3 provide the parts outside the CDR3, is DVKVTQSSRYLVKRTGEKVFLECVQDMDHENMFWYRQDPGLGLRLIYFSYDVKMKEKGDIPEGYSVSREKKERFSLILESASTNQTSMYLCASSPSRTSFYTQYFGPGTRLTVL.